This record looks at one T cell receptor (beta chain) sequence and its context. What it binds is not known. Expressed TCRB transcripts were sequenced because the entire RNA isolate underwent reverse transcription. Data came from immunoSEQ multiplex PCR; TCRdb stores just in-frame clones and leaves some out. Of over 150,000 clones listed, 6.5% to 10% were seen once; the top ten hold around 0.5%. Each donor gave one heparinised blood draw averaging around 120 mL. It was via CD45RO/CCR7/CD25/CD127/CD95/CD27 that CD4+ naive, central memory, regulatory and stem cell-like memory cells were sorted. Per the germline V gene, CDR1 is SGHDT and CDR2 is YYEEEE. V was clipped by 1 base and J by 3 bases; unmatched bases: 6. The CDR3 length is 16 residues. These data originate in a study of beta chain features in type 1 diabetes. Study-level background: Patients and healthy donors were similar in age, gender and cell yields. Study-wide findings and caveats: A closer apparent resemblance between naive, central memory and Treg TCRB repertoires was seen in patients than in healthy donors. Patients with Type 1 diabetes showed moderately but significantly shorter TCRB CDR3s in all four CD4+ subsets.

The genes are TRBV5-6 and TRBJ2-3, with TRBD2 identical over 9 bases. The TCR comes from a woman under 30 with type 1 diabetes. What was sequenced was central memory CD4+ T cells from blood. The CDR3 bases are TGTGCCAGCAGCTTGCTCCTGGGACTAGCTACAGATACGCAGTATTTT. This gives the protein CASSLLLGLATDTQYF.